Sequencing of this T cell receptor beta chain was carried out in a study of CD8 T cells in ankylosing spondylitis listed by TCRdb under 2017. Regarding the complete study: The study set out to find disease-linked TCR variants by profiling T cell receptor beta repertoires in ankylosing spondylitis patients and healthy donors. In total, the full study cohort was made up of some 110 healthy donors and about two dozen ankylosing spondylitis patients. Peripheral blood samples were taken, and synovial fluid was additionally collected from ankylosing spondylitis patients. Findings and caveats that apply to the study as a whole: Blood from ankylosing spondylitis patients appeared to be characterized by a TCR beta motif composed of several highly homologous amino acid variants. In peripheral blood, the disease-linked clones were found at relatively low frequencies and had a CD8+ phenotype. Some motif variants were previously reported in synovial fluid and blood of reactive arthritis patients, suggesting common disease-initiation mechanisms. The disease-linked clones were reported as significantly enriched in matched synovial fluid samples from ankylosing spondylitis patients.

This clonotype was seen ten or more times. The specificity of this receptor is unknown. There are no base qualities to consult, and no much larger clone falls within one base. Its CDR3 holds 11 amino acids, cysteine through phenylalanine. CDR3 DNA only is kept here, 33 bases in frame from base 1. V is cut by 2 bases and J by 9 bases, and the space between the germline ends is 7 bases. CDR1 and CDR2 were assigned from the germline V gene as SGHAT and FQNNGV. TCRdb names Illumina HiSeq 2500 as the instrument used. Quantitative 5'-RACE with molecular barcodes was used to prepare TCR beta libraries. The paper's data handling went like this. A new computational method based on a probabilistic model of VDJ rearrangement was used to identify disease-linked TCR variants. In-frame beta chains were kept once TCRdb had trimmed the public reads at Q25 with fastp and called clones with MiXCR. A single entry per CDR3 protein holds the most common genes and DNA from its merged rows. The V and J calls come from TCRdb's annotation, not from the publication. The sample contains 250,000 to 400,000 distinct CDR3 sequences, roughly 12% of them found a single time. Of the sample, roughly 9.2% is held by the ten largest clones.

The sequence derives from a female donor with ankylosing spondylitis or in good health (not recorded which). Rearrangement joined TRBV11-2 to TRBJ2-5, with the D gene not confidently named. Sequencing was carried out using blood, either unsorted or a sorted T cell fraction (not recorded which). The DNA reads TGTGCCAGCAGCTTAAAGGAAGCCCAGTACTTC. It translates to CASSLKEAQYF.